Presented here are 14 T cell receptor beta chains from one specimen sequenced in a study of CD8 T cells in ankylosing spondylitis. TCRdb independently ran MiXCR on the 5' RACE reads; one entry per CDR3 protein. The sample holds 230,000 or so distinct CDR3 sequences, 18% seen once. The sequencing sample was made of blood, either unsorted or a sorted T cell fraction (not recorded which). The receptors were sampled from a male donor with ankylosing spondylitis or in good health (not recorded which).

The chain links TRBV4-1 to TRBJ1-2, with 7 bases that match TRBD1. The CDR3 contains 14 residues. The V gene's germline CDR1 is MGHRA and CDR2 YSYEKL. Trimming cost V 3 bases and J 6 bases; bases outside gene matches: 7. CDR3 protein: CASSHLKGQDGYTF. The CDR3 nucleotides read TGCGCCAGCAGCCACCTAAAAGGACAGGATGGCTACACCTTC.

This clonotype was seen ten or more times. The rearrangement joins TRBV15 to TRBJ1-1; no reliable D call. The germline gives CDR1 LNHNV, CDR2 YYDKDF (reference sequence). With 0 bases removed from V and 2 bases from J, the gap between germline ends came to 1 base. This CDR3 is built from 12 residues. The CDR3 DNA is TGTGCCACCAGCAGAGAAAACACTGAAGCTTTCTTT. It yields the protein CATSRENTEAFF.

The chain recombines TRBV12-3 or TRBV12-4 with TRBJ2-3; 12 bases agree with TRBD2. Trimming cost V 5 bases and J 0 bases; bases outside gene matches: 12. CDR3 size: 19 residues. The CDR3 region has the DNA TGTGCCAGCAGTCCGACACTACGGACTAGCGGGATGAGCACAGATACGCAGTATTTT. Its protein is CASSPTLRTSGMSTDTQYF.

This chain joins TRBV4-1 and TRBJ2-2; TRBD2 agrees at 12 bases. V lost 3 bases, J lost 3 bases, and 5 bases stayed unmatched. CDR1 MGHRA and CDR2 YSYEKL come from the germline V gene. CDR3 length: 17 amino acids. The CDR3 nucleotides are TGCGCCAGCAGCCACAGACTAGCGGGAGAGGACACCGGGGAGCTGTTTTTT. This gives the protein CASSHRLAGEDTGELFF.

In its sample, this clonotype was seen many times. The rearrangement joins TRBV7-9 to TRBJ1-1, with D hard to call. Germline CDR1 is SEHNR and CDR2 is FQNEAQ (reference sequence). Deletions cut 0 bases from V and 2 bases from J, with 7 bases between. The CDR3 spans 14 residues. The CDR3 region is CASSLAFGNTEAFF. In DNA form, the CDR3 reads TGTGCCAGCAGCTTAGCGTTCGGAAACACTGAAGCTTTCTTT.

In this sample, this clonotype turned up a few times. Its ends do not fully match the called genes, so a read error is possible. This rearrangement joins TRBV29-1 to TRBJ2-1; 8 nucleotides line up with TRBD2. Germline V gives CDR1 SQVTM, CDR2 ANQGSEA. This CDR3 is built from 14 residues. The CDR3 here is CSVQRESSYDEQFF. The CDR3 region has the DNA TGCAGCGTGCAGCGGGAGAGCTCCTACGATGAGCAGTTCTTC.

This chain uses TRBV4-1 with TRBJ2-1; the D call may be TRBD1 or TRBD2 (7 bases each). Germline V gene sequence: CDR1 MGHRA, CDR2 YSYEKL. The V gene lost 0 bases and the J gene lost 4 bases, with 16 bases spanning the gap. This CDR3 spans 17 amino acids. CDR3: CASSQDLRGGFYNEQFF. The CDR3 DNA reads as TGCGCCAGCAGCCAAGATCTCAGGGGGGGGTTTTACAATGAGCAGTTCTTC.

There are many counts of this clonotype. The V and J genes are TRBV9 and TRBJ2-7; possibly TRBD1 for D (5 bases). From germline, CDR1 is SGDLS and CDR2 YYNGEE. V gave up 3 bases and J gave up 2 bases, with 9 bases separating them. This CDR3 is 13 amino acids long. CDR3 loop: CASSATGTYEQYF. The CDR3 bases are TGTGCCAGCAGCGCCACAGGTACCTACGAGCAGTACTTC.

The chain joins TRBV5-1 to TRBJ2-5; 7 bases are shared with TRBD1. Germline V gives CDR1 SGHRS, CDR2 YFSETQ. V gave up 1 base and J gave up 2 bases; unmatched junction bases: 8. The CDR3 covers 16 residues. Here the CDR3 DNA reads TGCGCCAGCAGCTTGTTTACAGGGGTGGGACAAGAGACCCAGTACTTC. Protein: CASSLFTGVGQETQYF.

This chain connects TRBV4-1 to TRBJ2-2; D is unclear. The CDR3 spans 14 residues. V lost 5 bases and J 4 bases, leaving 11 bases between the germline ends. CDR1 MGHRA and CDR2 YSYEKL come from the germline V gene. This CDR3 is CASSFRWATGELFF. The CDR3 DNA is TGCGCCAGCAGCTTTCGGTGGGCCACCGGGGAGCTGTTTTTT.

This clonotype was detected a few times. The chain joins TRBV6-1 to TRBJ2-3, with TRBD1 identical over 7 bases. CDR3 length: 16 amino acids. Trimming took 6 bases from V and 0 from J; bases not matched to a gene: 9. The germline gives CDR1 MNHNS, CDR2 SASEGT. As DNA, the CDR3 is TGTGCCAGCAGCTGGGACAGCCTTCCTAGCACAGATACGCAGTATTTT. Protein product: CASSWDSLPSTDTQYF.

This clonotype showed up many times. The junction differs from germline at one of its ends, possibly a read error. The chain is built from TRBV7-2 and TRBJ2-7; D gene ambiguous. This CDR3 region has 8 residues. Germline V CDR1 and CDR2: SGHTA, FQGNSA. In DNA, the CDR3 is TGTGCCAGCAAGGCTATAACATTC. It yields the protein CASKAITF.

This chain uses TRBV15 with TRBJ2-7, with TRBD2 matching over 7 bases. The CDR3 is made up of 15 amino acids. The germline gives CDR1 LNHNV, CDR2 YYDKDF (reference sequence). After removal of 3 bases from V and 2 bases from J, the junction contained 7 bases not matched to a gene. CDR3 region: CATSRGSSGPYEQYF. CDR3 coding DNA: TGTGCCACCAGCAGGGGTTCTAGCGGCCCCTACGAGCAGTACTTC.

In regard to this clonotype: A read error is likely, as this CDR3 ends without the conserved phenylalanine or tryptophan. The CDR3 reads CASSPRDGASYEQYL. The CDR3, as DNA: TGCGCCAGCAGCCCCAGGGACGGCGCCTCCTACGAGCAGTACTTA. J is TRBJ2-7 and V is TRBV4-3, with D perhaps assigned TRBD1 or TRBD2 (5 bases each). With 4 bases removed from V and 0 bases from J, the gap between germline ends came to 13 bases. The CDR3 totals 15 residues. Per germline, CDR1 LGHNA and CDR2 YSLEER.